Below are 3 T cell receptor beta chains sequenced from a single sample in a study of cytomegalovirus exposure and HLA in healthy donors. The PCR contained 60 Vbeta and 13 Jbeta primers. Clones were read by immunoSEQ multiplex PCR, and TCRdb kept only the in-frame ones, dropping some. Of fewer than 75,000 clones listed, about four fifths are singletons. The sequenced sample consisted of PBMCs. Receptor source: a woman under 40 in good health and CMV-seronegative.

V usage is TRBV14 and J usage is TRBJ2-7; D possibly corresponds to TRBD2 (6 bases). CDR1 and CDR2 from the germline V gene are SGHDN and FVKESK. V lost 1 base and J lost 2, with 12 bases in between. This CDR3 contains 15 residues. In DNA, the CDR3 is TGTGCCAGCAGCCAAGTAGCGGTAGGGGCCTACGAGCAGTACTTC. Translation: CASSQVAVGAYEQYF.

V gene TRBV4-1 combines with J gene TRBJ1-6, with TRBD1 matching over 9 bases. V gave up 4 bases and J gave up 6 bases; unmatched junction bases: 7. Germline CDR1 and CDR2: MGHRA and YSYEKL. This CDR3 has 16 amino acids. The CDR3 nucleotides read TGCGCCAGCAGCCTAAGTGGACAGGGGAGTAATTCACCCCTCCACTTT. It translates to CASSLSGQGSNSPLHF.

The V call is TRBV15, the J call TRBJ1-5; possibly TRBD1 for D (6 bases). The CDR3 extends over 14 amino acids. Germline V gene lookup returns CDR1 LNHNV and CDR2 YYDKDF (reference sequence). V was pared by 4 bases and J by 1 base, with 8 bases between. The DNA of the CDR3 is TGTGCCACCAGCATCGGACAGAGCAATCAGCCCCAGCATTTT. It yields the protein CATSIGQSNQPQHF.